The T cell receptor (beta chain) under discussion was sequenced for a study of OX40 agonist ivuxolimab in advanced cancers. The study's findings and limits: The expanded peripheral T cells' antigen specificity was not determined.

The germline V and J ends were trimmed by 5 bases and 4 bases, with 14 bases remaining between them. Looked up from germline, CDR1 is SGHVS and CDR2 is FNYEAQ. This CDR3 region has 15 residues. The assay was immunoSEQ multiplex PCR, and TCRdb's table has in-frame clones only and misses some. This sample yields about 70,000 clones, of which about 86% are seen a single time; roughly 2.4% belongs to the top ten. In regard to this clone: Antigen: not known.

The TCR comes from an adult with an advanced solid tumor such as melanoma, head and neck, liver or kidney cancer. V usage is TRBV7-6 and J usage is TRBJ1-4; possibly TRBD1 for D (5 bases). The sequences come from CD4+ or CD8+ T cells sorted from blood, collected in a trial of the OX40 agonist ivuxolimab. CDR3 amino acids: CASSPGGVGNEKLFF. Here the CDR3 DNA reads TGTGCCAGCAGCCCTGGGGGGGTGGGTAATGAAAAACTGTTTTTT.